Listed below are T cell receptor beta chains from one sample, sequenced in a study of neurological immune-mediated disorders. TCRdb reprocessed the 5' RACE reads with MiXCR, giving one entry per CDR3 protein. The sample consists of some 38,000 distinct CDR3 sequences, roughly 15% of them appearing once. Source material: PBMCs. The receptor source for this set is a woman between 50 and 59 years old with HTLV-1-associated myelopathy (HAM/TSP). Both conserved end residues are part of each CDR3. The D gene is left open where the match is weak. For some rows the clone size is stated as once, few or many, or as a class when expanded; others skip it.

d_call: .; v_call: TRBV6-2/TRBV6-3; clone_size: many; j_call: TRBJ1-1; cdr3_aa: CASSRPGGSLMNTEAFF; cdr3_nt: TGTGCCAGCAGTAGGCCGGGAGGGAGTCTAATGAACACTGAAGCTTTCTTT
d_call: .; v_call: TRBV29-1; clone_size: .; j_call: TRBJ2-5; cdr3_aa: CSVEGETQYF; cdr3_nt: TGCAGCGTTGAAGGGGAGACCCAGTACTTC
d_call: .; v_call: TRBV7-3; clone_size: many; j_call: TRBJ1-1; cdr3_aa: CASSLMGGTEAFF; cdr3_nt: TGTGCCAGCAGCTTAATGGGGGGCACTGAAGCTTTCTTT
d_call: TRBD2; v_call: TRBV6-4; clone_size: many; j_call: TRBJ2-1; cdr3_aa: CASRDKLAGVWDEQFF; cdr3_nt: TGTGCCAGCAGGGACAAACTAGCGGGGGTTTGGGATGAGCAGTTCTTC
d_call: .; v_call: TRBV4-3; clone_size: many; j_call: TRBJ1-2; cdr3_aa: CASSHLSGVRGYTF; cdr3_nt: TGCGCCAGCAGCCACCTATCAGGGGTCCGGGGCTACACCTTC
d_call: .; v_call: TRBV7-2; clone_size: many; j_call: TRBJ2-3; cdr3_aa: CASSFLNGEIDTQYF; cdr3_nt: TGTGCCAGCAGCTTCCTAAACGGGGAAATAGATACGCAGTATTTT
d_call: .; v_call: TRBV6-6; clone_size: .; j_call: TRBJ2-5; cdr3_aa: CASGEQTQYF; cdr3_nt: TGTGCCAGCGGGGAGCAGACCCAGTACTTC
d_call: TRBD1; v_call: TRBV6-6; clone_size: .; j_call: TRBJ1-5; cdr3_aa: CASNTGDSNQPQHF; cdr3_nt: TGTGCCAGCAATACAGGGGACAGCAATCAGCCCCAGCATTTT
d_call: .; v_call: TRBV7-2; clone_size: many; j_call: TRBJ1-5; cdr3_aa: CASTLMGQPQHF; cdr3_nt: TGTGCCAGCACCCTTATGGGGCAGCCCCAGCATTTT
d_call: TRBD1; v_call: TRBV15; clone_size: many; j_call: TRBJ2-2; cdr3_aa: CATSGTGRTGELFF; cdr3_nt: TGTGCCACCAGCGGGACAGGGAGGACCGGGGAGCTGTTTTTT
d_call: .; v_call: TRBV6-2/TRBV6-3; clone_size: many; j_call: TRBJ1-1; cdr3_aa: CASSYRSTGTEAFF; cdr3_nt: TGTGCCAGCAGTTACCGTTCGACAGGAACTGAAGCTTTCTTT
d_call: .; v_call: TRBV18; clone_size: many; j_call: TRBJ1-1; cdr3_aa: CASSLLQGTEAFF; cdr3_nt: TGTGCCAGCTCACTTTTACAGGGCACTGAAGCTTTCTTT
d_call: .; v_call: TRBV4-2; clone_size: few; j_call: TRBJ1-2; cdr3_aa: CASSQDRGTLYGYTF; cdr3_nt: TGTGCCAGCAGCCAAGATCGGGGGACACTCTATGGCTACACCTTC
d_call: TRBD1; v_call: TRBV5-1; clone_size: many; j_call: TRBJ1-1; cdr3_aa: CASSPGTGNTEAFF; cdr3_nt: TGCGCCAGCAGTCCCGGGACAGGGAACACTGAAGCTTTCTTT
d_call: .; v_call: TRBV2; clone_size: many; j_call: TRBJ1-2; cdr3_aa: CASLLGQGSGYTF; cdr3_nt: TGTGCCAGCCTTCTTGGGCAGGGAAGTGGCTACACCTTC
d_call: .; v_call: TRBV4-2; clone_size: .; j_call: TRBJ1-1; cdr3_aa: CASSHARTTEAFF; cdr3_nt: TGTGCCAGCAGCCACGCCAGGACAACTGAAGCTTTCTTT
d_call: TRBD1; v_call: TRBV28; clone_size: many; j_call: TRBJ2-3; cdr3_aa: CASSSSGQGNTQYF; cdr3_nt: TGTGCCAGCAGTTCCTCGGGACAGGGGAATACGCAGTATTTT